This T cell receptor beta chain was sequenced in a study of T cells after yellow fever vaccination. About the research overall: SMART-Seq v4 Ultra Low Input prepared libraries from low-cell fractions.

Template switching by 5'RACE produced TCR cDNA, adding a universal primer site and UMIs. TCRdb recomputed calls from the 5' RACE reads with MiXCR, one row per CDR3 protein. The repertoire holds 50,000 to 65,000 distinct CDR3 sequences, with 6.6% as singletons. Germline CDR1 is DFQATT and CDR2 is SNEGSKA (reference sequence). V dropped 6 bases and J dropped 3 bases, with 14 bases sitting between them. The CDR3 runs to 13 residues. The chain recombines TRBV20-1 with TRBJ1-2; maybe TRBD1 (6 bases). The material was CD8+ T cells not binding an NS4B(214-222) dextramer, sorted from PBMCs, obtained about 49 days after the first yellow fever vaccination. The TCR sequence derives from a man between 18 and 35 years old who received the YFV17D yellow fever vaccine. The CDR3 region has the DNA TGCAGTGCCCTCGCACAGGGAGACTATGGCTACACCTTC. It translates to CSALAQGDYGYTF.